This entry lists 5 T cell receptor beta chains sequenced from one sample in a study of shared clonotypes between healthy human individuals. Assay used: immunoSEQ multiplex PCR; TCRdb lists only in-frame clones, some missing. This sample has millions of clones, with about 95% found just once. Sequenced input: naive CD4+ T cells sorted from blood. The subset is: CD45RA+ positively selected. These receptors came from a man younger than 30 in good health.

The chain joins TRBV7-2 to TRBJ2-7; possibly TRBD1 or TRBD2 for D (6 bases each). CDR3 size: 15 residues. In germline, CDR1 is SGHTA, CDR2 FQGNSA. Trimming cost V 4 bases and J 2 bases, with 15 bases left between them. The CDR3 region has the DNA TGTGCCAGCAGCTCAAGAGGGCGGGACACCTACGAGCAGTACTTC. It encodes CASSSRGRDTYEQYF.

The rearrangement joins TRBV5-4 to TRBJ2-7; 9 positions agree with TRBD1. Per germline, CDR1 SGHNT and CDR2 YYREEE (reference sequence). The CDR3 covers 17 residues. Trimming removed 4 bases from V and 2 bases from J; junction bases left unmatched: 13. The CDR3: CASSLAIKQGAPYEQYF. The CDR3 DNA reads as TGTGCCAGCAGCCTCGCGATCAAACAGGGGGCCCCCTACGAGCAGTACTTC.

Comments on this clone: The sample has other DNA sequences that encode this CDR3 too. The chain employs TRBV7-9 and TRBJ2-5; D not certain. Trimming removed 1 base at V and 4 bases at J, with 7 bases between. The CDR3 length is 13 residues. Germline CDR1 reads SEHNR; CDR2 reads FQNEAQ (reference sequence). The CDR3 DNA reads TGTGCCAGCAGCTTAGGCGTTGGAGAGACCCAGTACTTC. Residues: CASSLGVGETQYF.

This clone has just one count. This sample includes further DNA sequences coding for the same CDR3. The chain is built from TRBV28 and TRBJ1-5; D remains ambiguous. Trimming shortened V by 4 bases and J by 7 bases, and 8 bases separated the two germline ends. Germline V gene lookup returns CDR1 MDHEN and CDR2 SYDVKM. This CDR3 comprises 12 residues. CDR3 residues: CASSSRGQPQHF. The CDR3 DNA reads TGTGCCAGCAGTTCCCGCGGGCAGCCCCAGCATTTT.

The chain links TRBV6-5 to TRBJ2-7; 8 bases are a match to TRBD2. There are 15 residues in the CDR3. The V gene's germline CDR1 is MNHEY and CDR2 SVGAGI. Trimming at V came to 5 bases and at J to 4 bases, leaving 10 bases not matched to a gene. The CDR3 nucleotides read TGTGCCAGCAGTCGATTGACTAGCGCAGTTTACGAGCAGTACTTC. Residues: CASSRLTSAVYEQYF.